The sequence of this TCR beta chain was determined in a study of T cell changes during pregnancy in multiple sclerosis. The table came from immunoSEQ multiplex PCR; TCRdb's copy has only in-frame clones and leaves some out. The table records about 59,000 clones, 90% to 95% of them present only once. Only one count was recorded for this clone. The TCR was taken from a female donor with multiple sclerosis, enrolled in a pregnancy study. The source material was CD4+ T cells from peripheral blood mononuclear cells, sampled before pregnancy.

The CDR3 here is CASSQGQGVYEQYF. As DNA, the CDR3 is TGTGCCAGCAGCCAAGGACAGGGGGTCTACGAGCAGTACTTC. The chain uses TRBV7-2 and TRBJ2-7, with 10 nucleotides matching TRBD1. This CDR3 region has 14 residues. Trimming at V came to 5 bases and at J to 3 bases, leaving 4 bases not matched to a gene. Germline values: CDR1 SGHTA, CDR2 FQGNSA.